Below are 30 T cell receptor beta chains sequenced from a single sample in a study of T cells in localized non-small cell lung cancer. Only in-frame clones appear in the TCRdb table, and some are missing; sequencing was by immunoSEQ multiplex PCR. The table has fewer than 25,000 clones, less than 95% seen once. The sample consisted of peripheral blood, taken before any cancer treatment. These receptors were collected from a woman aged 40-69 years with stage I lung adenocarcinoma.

The CDR3 nucleotides read TGTGCCTGGAATGGAAAGGGGGGAGTGACTGAAGCTTTCTTT. Amino acids: CAWNGKGGVTEAFF. The chain couples TRBV30 to TRBJ1-1; a possible D gene is TRBD1 (6 bases). Germline V gives CDR1 GTSNPN, CDR2 SVGIG (reference sequence). Trimming pared 4 bases from V and 5 bases from J, leaving 17 bases between. The CDR3 is 14 amino acids.

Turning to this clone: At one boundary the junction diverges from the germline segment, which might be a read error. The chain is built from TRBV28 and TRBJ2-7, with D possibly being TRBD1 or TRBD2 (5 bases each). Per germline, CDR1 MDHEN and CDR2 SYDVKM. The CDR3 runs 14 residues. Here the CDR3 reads CASSLWDRTYEQYF. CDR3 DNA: TGTGCCAGCAGTCTATGGGACCGTACCTACGAGCAGTACTTC.

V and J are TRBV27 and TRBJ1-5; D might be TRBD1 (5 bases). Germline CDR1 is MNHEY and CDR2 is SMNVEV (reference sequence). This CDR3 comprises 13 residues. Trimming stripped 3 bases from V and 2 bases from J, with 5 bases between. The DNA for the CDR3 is TGTGCCAGCAGTTTGGGGCGCAATCAGCCCCAGCATTTT. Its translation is CASSLGRNQPQHF.

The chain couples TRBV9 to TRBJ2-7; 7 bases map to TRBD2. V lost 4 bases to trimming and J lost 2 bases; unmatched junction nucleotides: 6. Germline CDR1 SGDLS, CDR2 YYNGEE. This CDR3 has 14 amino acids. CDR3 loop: CASSHGLEAYEQYF. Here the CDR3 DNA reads TGTGCCAGCAGCCACGGACTAGAAGCCTACGAGCAGTACTTC.

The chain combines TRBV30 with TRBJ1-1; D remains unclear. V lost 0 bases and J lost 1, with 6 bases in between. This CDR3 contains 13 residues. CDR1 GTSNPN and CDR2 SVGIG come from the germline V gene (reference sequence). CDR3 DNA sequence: TGTGCCTGGAGTGTAAACAGGAACACTGAAGCTTTCTTT. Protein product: CAWSVNRNTEAFF.

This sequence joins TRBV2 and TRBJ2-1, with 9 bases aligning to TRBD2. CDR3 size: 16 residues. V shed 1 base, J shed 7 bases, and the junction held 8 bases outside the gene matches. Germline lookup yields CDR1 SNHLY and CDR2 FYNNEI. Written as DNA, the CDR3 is TGTGCCAGCAGTGAAGAGGGAATAGCGGGGGTGAATGAGCAGTTCTTC. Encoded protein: CASSEEGIAGVNEQFF.

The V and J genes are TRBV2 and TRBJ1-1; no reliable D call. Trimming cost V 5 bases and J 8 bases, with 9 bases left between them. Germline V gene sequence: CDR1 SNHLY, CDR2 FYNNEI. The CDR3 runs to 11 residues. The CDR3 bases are TGTGCCAGCAGTTACAACGGGGAAGCTTTCTTT. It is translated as CASSYNGEAFF.

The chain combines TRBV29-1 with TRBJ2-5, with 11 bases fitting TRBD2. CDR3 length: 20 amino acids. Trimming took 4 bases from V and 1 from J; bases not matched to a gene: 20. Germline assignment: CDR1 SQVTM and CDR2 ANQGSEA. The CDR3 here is CSVGPTRPSLAGGPQETQYF. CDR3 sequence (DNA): TGCAGCGTTGGGCCTACTCGCCCCTCGTTAGCGGGAGGGCCCCAAGAGACCCAGTACTTC. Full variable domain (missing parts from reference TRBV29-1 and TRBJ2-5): SAVISQKPSRDICQRGTSLTIQCQVDSQVTMMFWYRQQPGQSLTLIATANQGSEATYESGFVIDKFPISRPNLTFSTLTVSNMSPEDSSIYLCSVGPTRPSLAGGPQETQYFGPGTRLLVL.

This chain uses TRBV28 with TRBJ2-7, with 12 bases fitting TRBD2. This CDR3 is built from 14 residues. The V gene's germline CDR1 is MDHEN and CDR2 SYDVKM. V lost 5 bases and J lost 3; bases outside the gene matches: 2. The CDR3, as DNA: TGTGCCAGCAGTGAGACTAGCGGGAGCTACGAGCAGTACTTC. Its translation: CASSETSGSYEQYF.

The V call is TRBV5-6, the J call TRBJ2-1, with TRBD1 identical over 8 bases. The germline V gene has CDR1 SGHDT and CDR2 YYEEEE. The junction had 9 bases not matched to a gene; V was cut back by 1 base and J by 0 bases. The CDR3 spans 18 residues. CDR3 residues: CASSLRQGALSSYNEQFF. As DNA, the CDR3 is TGTGCCAGCAGCTTGCGGCAGGGGGCCCTGAGCTCCTACAATGAGCAGTTCTTC.

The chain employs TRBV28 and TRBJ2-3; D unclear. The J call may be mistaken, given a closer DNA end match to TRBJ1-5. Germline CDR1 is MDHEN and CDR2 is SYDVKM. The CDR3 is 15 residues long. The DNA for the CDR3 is TGTGCCAGCAGTGCCCCCAGCGGCCTCACAGATACGCAGCATTTT. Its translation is CASSAPSGLTDTQHF.

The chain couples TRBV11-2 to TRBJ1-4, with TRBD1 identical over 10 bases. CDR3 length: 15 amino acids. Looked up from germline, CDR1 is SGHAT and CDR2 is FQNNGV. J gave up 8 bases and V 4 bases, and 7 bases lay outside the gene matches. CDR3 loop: CASSWGTGVKEKLFF. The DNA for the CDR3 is TGTGCCAGCAGCTGGGGGACAGGGGTAAAAGAAAAACTGTTTTTT.

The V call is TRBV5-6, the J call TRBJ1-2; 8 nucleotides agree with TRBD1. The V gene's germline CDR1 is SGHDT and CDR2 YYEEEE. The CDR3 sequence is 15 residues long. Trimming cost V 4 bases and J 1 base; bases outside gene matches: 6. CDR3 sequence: CASSPVDRDNYGYTF. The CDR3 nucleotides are TGTGCCAGCAGCCCGGTGGACAGGGATAACTATGGCTACACCTTC.

CDR3 region: CASSPSGLEQYF. In nucleotides, the CDR3 is TGTGCCAGCTCACCGTCGGGGCTTGAGCAGTACTTC. The chain is built from TRBV18 and TRBJ2-7; D tentatively fits TRBD1 or TRBD2 (5 bases each). Trimming took 3 bases from V and 7 from J, leaving 10 bases between them. The length of the CDR3 is 12 residues. Germline V gene lookup returns CDR1 KGHSH and CDR2 LQKENI.

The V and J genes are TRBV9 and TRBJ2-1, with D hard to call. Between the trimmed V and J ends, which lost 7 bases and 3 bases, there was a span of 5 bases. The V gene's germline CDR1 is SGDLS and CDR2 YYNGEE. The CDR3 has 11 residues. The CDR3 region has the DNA TGTGCCAGCGGGGTCTACAATGAGCAGTTCTTC. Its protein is CASGVYNEQFF.

DNA of the CDR3: TGTGCCAGTACAACCCTGGACAGCAACTATGGCTACACCTTC. It translates to CASTTLDSNYGYTF. The V gene is TRBV19, the J gene TRBJ1-2, with D possibly matching TRBD1 (6 bases). Trimming stripped 7 bases from V and 2 bases from J, with 14 bases between. CDR3 length equals 14 residues. Per germline, CDR1 LNHDA and CDR2 SQIVND (reference sequence).

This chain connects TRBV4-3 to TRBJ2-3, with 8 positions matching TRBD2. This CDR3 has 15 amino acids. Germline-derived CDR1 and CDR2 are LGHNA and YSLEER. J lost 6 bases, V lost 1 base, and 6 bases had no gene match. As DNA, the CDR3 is TGCGCCAGCAGCCAAGCGGGAGGGCCCGTGGATACGCAGTATTTT. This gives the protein CASSQAGGPVDTQYF.

This chain's CDR3 is CASSRGQGLTGVEAFF. The CDR3 nucleotides are TGTGCCAGCAGCCGCGGACAGGGGCTTACAGGAGTTGAAGCTTTCTTT. J is TRBJ1-1 and V is TRBV14; TRBD1 matches 9 bases. V was clipped by 4 bases and J by 7 bases; unmatched bases: 13. Germline V gene sequence: CDR1 SGHDN, CDR2 FVKESK. This CDR3 has 16 amino acids.

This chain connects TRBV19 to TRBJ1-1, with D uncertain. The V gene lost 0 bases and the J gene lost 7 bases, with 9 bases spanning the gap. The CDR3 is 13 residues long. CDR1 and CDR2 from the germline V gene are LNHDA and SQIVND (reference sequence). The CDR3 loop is CASSIDLEDEAFF. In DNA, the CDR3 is TGTGCCAGTAGTATAGATCTTGAGGATGAAGCTTTCTTT.

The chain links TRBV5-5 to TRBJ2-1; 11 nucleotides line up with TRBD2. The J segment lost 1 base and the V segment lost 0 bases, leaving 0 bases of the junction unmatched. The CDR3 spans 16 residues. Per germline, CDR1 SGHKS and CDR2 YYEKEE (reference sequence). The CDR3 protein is CASSLGLAGSYNEQFF. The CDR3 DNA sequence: TGTGCCAGCAGCTTGGGACTAGCGGGATCCTACAATGAGCAGTTCTTC.

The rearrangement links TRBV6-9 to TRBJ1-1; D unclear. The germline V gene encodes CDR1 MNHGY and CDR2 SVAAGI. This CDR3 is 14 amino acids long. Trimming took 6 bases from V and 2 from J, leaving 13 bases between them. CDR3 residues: CASRPRHSNTEAFF. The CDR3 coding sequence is TGTGCCAGCAGGCCACGCCACTCAAACACTGAAGCTTTCTTT.

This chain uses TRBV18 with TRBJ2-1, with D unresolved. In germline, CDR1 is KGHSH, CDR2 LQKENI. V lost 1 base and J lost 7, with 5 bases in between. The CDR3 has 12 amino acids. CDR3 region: CASSPLENEQFF. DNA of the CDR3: TGTGCCAGCTCACCACTAGAGAATGAGCAGTTCTTC.

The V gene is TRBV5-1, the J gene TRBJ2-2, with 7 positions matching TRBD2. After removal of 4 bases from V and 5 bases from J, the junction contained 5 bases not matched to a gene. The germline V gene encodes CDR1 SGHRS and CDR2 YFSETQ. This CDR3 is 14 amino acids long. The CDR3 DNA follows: TGCGCCAGCAGCCGGCGGGAGCGGACCGGGGAGCTGTTTTTT. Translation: CASSRRERTGELFF.

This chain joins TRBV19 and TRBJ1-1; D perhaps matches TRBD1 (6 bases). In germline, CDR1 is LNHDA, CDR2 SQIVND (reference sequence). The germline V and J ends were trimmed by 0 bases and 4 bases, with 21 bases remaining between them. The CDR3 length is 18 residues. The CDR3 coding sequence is TGTGCCAGTAGTATAGATACAGCGTCCGGCAGGGGAGGCACTGAAGCTTTCTTT. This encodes CASSIDTASGRGGTEAFF.

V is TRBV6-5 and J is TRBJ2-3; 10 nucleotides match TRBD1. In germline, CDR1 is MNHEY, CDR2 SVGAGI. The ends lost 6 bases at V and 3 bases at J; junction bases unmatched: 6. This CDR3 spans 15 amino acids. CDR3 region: CASSYGTGDTDTQYF. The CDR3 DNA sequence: TGTGCCAGCAGCTACGGGACAGGGGATACAGATACGCAGTATTTT.

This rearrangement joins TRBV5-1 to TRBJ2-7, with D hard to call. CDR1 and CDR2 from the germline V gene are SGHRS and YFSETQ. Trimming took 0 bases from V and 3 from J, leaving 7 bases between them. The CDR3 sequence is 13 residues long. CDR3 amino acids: CASSLGPRYEQYF. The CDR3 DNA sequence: TGCGCCAGCAGCTTGGGTCCCCGCTACGAGCAGTACTTC.

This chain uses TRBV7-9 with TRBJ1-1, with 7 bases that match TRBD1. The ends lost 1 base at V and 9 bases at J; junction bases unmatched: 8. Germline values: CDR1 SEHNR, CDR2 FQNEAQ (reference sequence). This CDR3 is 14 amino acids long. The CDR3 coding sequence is TGTGCCAGCAGCTTAGGTGAGGGGGCGATTAAAGCTTTCTTT. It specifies CASSLGEGAIKAFF.

As DNA, the CDR3 is TGTGCCAGCAGCCTGGGGGCAGATCTCGAAGCTTTCTTT. Its translation: CASSLGADLEAFF. V and J are TRBV4-2 and TRBJ1-1; a weak D match, TRBD1 (6 bases). Germline lookup yields CDR1 LGHNA and CDR2 YNFKEQ. V lost 4 bases and J 8 bases, leaving 14 bases between the germline ends. CDR3 length: 13 residues.

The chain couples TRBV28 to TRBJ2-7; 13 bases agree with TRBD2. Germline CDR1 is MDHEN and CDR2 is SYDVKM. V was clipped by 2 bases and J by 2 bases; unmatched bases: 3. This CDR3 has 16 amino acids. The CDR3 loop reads CASSLTSGRAPYEQYF. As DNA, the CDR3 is TGTGCCAGCAGTTTAACTAGCGGGAGGGCCCCCTACGAGCAGTACTTC.

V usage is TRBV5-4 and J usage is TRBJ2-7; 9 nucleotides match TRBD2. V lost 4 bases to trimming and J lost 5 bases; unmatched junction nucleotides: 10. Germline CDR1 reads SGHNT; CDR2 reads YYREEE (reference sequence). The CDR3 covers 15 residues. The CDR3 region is CASSPRLAVPNEQYF. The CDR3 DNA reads TGTGCCAGCAGCCCAAGACTAGCGGTGCCTAACGAGCAGTACTTC.